This T cell receptor beta chain was recovered during a study of T cells in Graves' hyperthyroidism and ophthalmopathy. Overall study results and limits: Ophthalmopathy could be told apart from stable hyperthyroidism with a 13 V-J model.

Germline CDR1 is LNHDA and CDR2 is SQIVND (reference sequence). The CDR3 runs to 18 residues. V was clipped by 5 bases and J by 3 bases; unmatched bases: 15. Notes on this clonotype: Its antigen is unknown.

The source material, RNA transcripts, was used to amplify TCR beta CDR3 regions. HTBI primers were employed in a first-round RT-PCR of the TCR CDR3. Via MiXCR, TCRdb re-called the multiplex PCR reads, giving one row per CDR3 protein. The sample includes around 350,000 distinct CDR3 sequences, 15% to 18% of them seen just once. The chain combines TRBV19 with TRBJ2-7; 11 nucleotides align to TRBD1. Sequenced: blood. This clonotype originated in a young woman with Graves' hyperthyroidism that later progressed to Graves' ophthalmopathy. The CDR3 spells CASSEGQGVFGNIYEQYF. The CDR3 region has the DNA TGTGCCAGTAGTGAGGGACAGGGGGTGTTTGGAAACATCTACGAGCAGTACTTC. The variable domain in full, with the rest retrieved from reference TRBV19 and TRBJ2-7, is DGGITQSPKYLFRKEGQNVTLSCEQNLNHDAMYWYRQDPGQGLRLIYYSQIVNDFQKGDIAEGYSVSREKKESFPLTVTSAQKNPTAFYLCASSEGQGVFGNIYEQYFGPGTRLTVT.